The 8 T cell receptor beta chains below come from one sample, sequenced in a study of OX40 agonist ivuxolimab in advanced cancers. The table came from immunoSEQ multiplex PCR; TCRdb's copy has only in-frame clones and leaves some out. The table lists approximately 78,000 clones, roughly 86% of them singletons. The source material was CD4+ or CD8+ T cells sorted from blood, sampled in a trial of the OX40 agonist ivuxolimab. These receptors were collected from an adult with an advanced solid tumor such as melanoma, head and neck, liver or kidney cancer.

The chain couples TRBV20-1 to TRBJ1-1; D is perhaps TRBD1 (5 bases). Trimming took off 6 bases at V and 12 bases at J, with 17 bases between the two ends. The length of the CDR3 is 11 residues. CDR1 is DFQATT and CDR2 is SNEGSKA in the germline V gene (reference sequence). CDR3 sequence: CSARDSLETFF. The CDR3 nucleotides are TGCAGTGCGCGGGACTCCTTGGAAACTTTCTTT.

The gene calls are TRBV27 and TRBJ1-5; tentative D call: TRBD1 (6 bases). V lost 8 bases and J 4 bases, leaving 9 bases between the germline ends. CDR1 MNHEY and CDR2 SMNVEV come from the germline V gene (reference sequence). CDR3 length equals 12 residues. CDR3 region: CASGTLNQPQHF. The CDR3 DNA reads TGTGCCAGCGGGACACTGAATCAGCCCCAGCATTTT.

The V call is TRBV30, the J call TRBJ2-7; D unresolved. V dropped 1 base and J dropped 2 bases, with 12 bases sitting between them. CDR3 length equals 14 residues. The germline CDR1 and CDR2 sequences are GTSNPN and SVGIG (reference sequence). The CDR3 DNA is TGTGCCTGGAGTGCGACGTATCCCACCTACGAGCAGTACTTC. It codes for CAWSATYPTYEQYF.

DNA for the CDR3: TGTGCCAGCAGCCCCTCGAGCAGCCAAGAGACCCAGTACTTC. Encoded protein: CASSPSSSQETQYF. The chain joins TRBV7-3 to TRBJ2-5; no clear D. This CDR3 has 14 residues. CDR1 is SGHTA and CDR2 is FQGTGA in the germline V gene. Trimming stripped 5 bases from V and 1 base from J, with 11 bases between.

This clone was seen a single time. The V call is TRBV4-3, the J call TRBJ2-1; the match to TRBD2 covers 11 bases. The CDR3 is 19 residues long. CDR1 is LGHNA and CDR2 is YSLEER in the germline V gene. V dropped 1 base and J dropped 0; count of bases not matched to a gene: 8. The CDR3 region has the DNA TGCGCCAGCAGCCAAGGTATACTAGCGGGAGACGGCTCCTACAATGAGCAGTTCTTC. It translates to CASSQGILAGDGSYNEQFF.

The chain couples TRBV11-2 to TRBJ2-3; the D gene is possibly TRBD2 (6 bases). Deletions cut 2 bases from V and 6 bases from J, with 12 bases between. Germline CDR1 and CDR2: SGHAT and FQNNGV. This CDR3 is built from 14 residues. The CDR3 DNA reads as TGTGCCAGCAGCTTAATGCTAGGAGGGGATACGCAGTATTTT. Its translation is CASSLMLGGDTQYF.

The chain links TRBV21-1 to TRBJ2-3; TRBD2 reflects the table's D call only, with no check against the DNA. TRBV21-1 is a documented pseudogene. The CDR3 length is 20 residues. CDR3 in amino acids: CASSKGSSGLAGGGTDTQYF. DNA for the CDR3: TGTGCCAGCAGCAAAGGGAGTTCAGGACTAGCGGGAGGAGGAACAGATACGCAGTATTTT.

A few counts support this clone. This rearrangement joins TRBV12-2 to TRBJ1-5. TRBV12-2 is flagged as a pseudogene. The CDR3 is made up of 16 amino acids. CDR3 bases: TGTGCAAGTCGCTTAGCGAGGGGGGCGGTTAATCAGCCCCAGCATTTT. Protein: CASRLARGAVNQPQHF.